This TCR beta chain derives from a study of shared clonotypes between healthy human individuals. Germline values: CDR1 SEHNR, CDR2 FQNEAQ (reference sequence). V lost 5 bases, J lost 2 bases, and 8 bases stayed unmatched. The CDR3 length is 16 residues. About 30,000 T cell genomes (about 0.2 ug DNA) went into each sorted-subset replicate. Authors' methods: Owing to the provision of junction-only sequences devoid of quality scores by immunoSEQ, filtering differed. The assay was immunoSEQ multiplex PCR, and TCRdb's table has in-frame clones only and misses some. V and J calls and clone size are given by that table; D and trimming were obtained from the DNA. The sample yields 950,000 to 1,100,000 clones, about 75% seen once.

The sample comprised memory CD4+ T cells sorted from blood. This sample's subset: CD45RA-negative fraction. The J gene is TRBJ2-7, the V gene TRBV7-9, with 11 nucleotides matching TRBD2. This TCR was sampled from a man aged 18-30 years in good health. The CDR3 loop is CASSRGLAGQAYEQYF. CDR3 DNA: TGTGCCAGCAGCCGCGGACTAGCGGGCCAAGCCTACGAGCAGTACTTC.